The 16 T cell receptor beta chains reported below all come from one sample, sequenced in a study of cytomegalovirus exposure and HLA in healthy donors. Vbeta (60) and Jbeta (13) primers were used in the PCR. Assay: immunoSEQ multiplex PCR; the TCRdb copy retains only in-frame clones and omits some. The sample has around 200,000 clones, and its top ten clones hold 0.9% to 1.4%. The sequenced sample consisted of PBMCs. The receptors derive from a girl aged 2-15 years in good health and CMV-seropositive.

This sequence joins TRBV2 and TRBJ2-3; 12 bases are shared with TRBD2. CDR1 is SNHLY and CDR2 is FYNNEI in the germline V gene. Unmatched junction bases numbered 4, after V lost 6 bases and J lost 0 bases. This CDR3 contains 16 residues. This CDR3 is CASRGGTSGSTDTQYF. The CDR3 nucleotides read TGTGCCAGCAGGGGAGGGACTAGCGGGAGCACAGATACGCAGTATTTT.

This sequence joins TRBV6-5 and TRBJ1-2, with D perhaps TRBD1 (6 bases). CDR3 size: 13 residues. V shed 5 bases and J shed 4 bases, with 11 bases lying between them. Germline CDR1 reads MNHEY; CDR2 reads SVGAGI. CDR3 in DNA: TGTGCCAGCAGTCGGACAGAGCGCTATGGCTACACCTTC. It is translated as CASSRTERYGYTF.

The V gene is TRBV7-3, the J gene TRBJ2-6; D perhaps matches TRBD1 (6 bases). The CDR3 contains 20 residues. Germline CDR1 SGHTA, CDR2 FQGTGA. The V end lost 4 bases, the J end lost 0 bases, and 22 bases lay between the germline ends. This chain's CDR3 is CASSSRRQVPPLSGANVLTF. The CDR3 DNA follows: TGTGCCAGCAGCTCCCGAAGACAGGTCCCCCCTCTCTCTGGGGCCAACGTCCTGACTTTC.

In nucleotides, the CDR3 is TGTGCCAGCAGCCAGGCTTCCCTTGGCTACGAGCAGTACTTC. This gives the protein CASSQASLGYEQYF. This sequence joins TRBV4-2 and TRBJ2-7; D remains ambiguous. The germline gives CDR1 LGHNA, CDR2 YNFKEQ. The CDR3 is 14 amino acids. The germline V and J ends were trimmed by 3 bases and 3 bases, with 12 bases remaining between them.

The chain carries TRBV29-1 and TRBJ1-2; 8 nucleotides match TRBD1. Germline V gives CDR1 SQVTM, CDR2 ANQGSEA. The CDR3 totals 13 residues. The V gene end was trimmed by 5 bases and the J gene end by 5 bases; junction bases not matched to a gene: 7. This CDR3 is CSVSMTGAYGYTF. In DNA form, the CDR3 reads TGCAGCGTTTCGATGACAGGGGCGTATGGCTACACCTTC.

The chain joins TRBV5-1 to TRBJ2-5, with TRBD2 matching 7 bases. The end of the DNA fits TRBJ2-7 better, so the J call may be wrong. The germline V gene encodes CDR1 SGHRS and CDR2 YFSETQ. The CDR3 has 14 amino acids. In DNA, the CDR3 is TGCGCCAGCAGCGGCGGGGGACGGGGCTACGAGCAGTACTTC. This gives the protein CASSGGGRGYEQYF.

The rearrangement links TRBV29-1 to TRBJ2-3; 8 positions agree with TRBD1. V trimming: 8 bases; J trimming: 1 base; junction bases outside the gene matches: 2. The CDR3 runs 12 residues. From germline, CDR1 is SQVTM and CDR2 ANQGSEA. CDR3 nucleotide sequence: TGCAGCAAGACAGGGGGCACAGATACGCAGTATTTT. It encodes CSKTGGTDTQYF.

This sequence joins TRBV19 and TRBJ2-1; D unresolved. Between the trimmed V and J ends, which lost 2 bases and 7 bases, there was a span of 6 bases. Germline CDR1 and CDR2: LNHDA and SQIVND (reference sequence). The CDR3 is 12 amino acids. The CDR3 sequence: CASSIFGNEQFF. CDR3 in DNA: TGTGCCAGTAGTATATTCGGGAATGAGCAGTTCTTC.

The gene calls are TRBV29-1 and TRBJ1-2; D is perhaps TRBD1 (6 bases). The germline V gene has CDR1 SQVTM and CDR2 ANQGSEA. Trimming cost V 3 bases and J 13 bases, with 15 bases left between them. The length of the CDR3 is 11 residues. In nucleotides, the CDR3 is TGCAGCGTTGAGAGGGCAGGGGAATTCACCTTC. It codes for CSVERAGEFTF. The complete variable domain, with remaining parts taken from reference TRBV29-1 and TRBJ1-2, reads SAVISQKPSRDICQRGTSLTIQCQVDSQVTMMFWYRQQPGQSLTLIATANQGSEATYESGFVIDKFPISRPNLTFSTLTVSNMSPEDSSIYLCSVERAGEFTFGSGTRLTVV.

The genes are TRBV6-5 and TRBJ2-7, with D uncertain. This CDR3 contains 13 residues. V lost 6 bases and J 0 bases, leaving 9 bases between the germline ends. Germline V gene lookup returns CDR1 MNHEY and CDR2 SVGAGI. Here the CDR3 reads CASRPKNSYEQYF. In nucleotides, the CDR3 is TGTGCCAGCAGACCTAAAAACTCCTACGAGCAGTACTTC.

The rearrangement uses TRBV18 and TRBJ1-1, with 7 bases lining up with TRBD1. The CDR3 extends over 14 amino acids. Germline V gene lookup returns CDR1 KGHSH and CDR2 LQKENI. Unmatched junction bases numbered 9, after V lost 6 bases and J lost 5 bases. CDR3 protein: CASSPRAQGTEAFF. CDR3 bases: TGTGCCAGCTCGCCCCGAGCACAGGGGACTGAAGCTTTCTTT. Complete variable domain (other parts from reference TRBV18 and TRBJ1-1): NAGVMQNPRHLVRRRGQEARLRCSPMKGHSHVYWYRQLPEEGLKFMVYLQKENIIDESGMPKERFSAEFPKEGPSILRIQQVVRGDSAAYFCASSPRAQGTEAFFGQGTRLTVV.

The chain combines TRBV15 with TRBJ2-5, with 11 bases identical to TRBD2. The J call may not be correct, given that the DNA end is closer to TRBJ2-7. The CDR3 has 17 residues. Per germline, CDR1 LNHNV and CDR2 YYDKDF (reference sequence). The CDR3 reads CATSRDGTSGLRDEQYF. DNA for the CDR3: TGTGCCACCAGCAGAGACGGGACTAGCGGCCTTCGGGACGAGCAGTACTTC.

The chain is built from TRBV6-1 and TRBJ1-2; 9 bases match TRBD1. CDR3 length equals 16 residues. Unmatched junction bases numbered 9, after V lost 4 bases and J lost 3 bases. Germline-derived CDR1 and CDR2 are MNHNS and SASEGT. CDR3 in DNA: TGTGCCAGCAGTGGACCGGGACAGGGTTCCCACTATGGCTACACCTTC. Its protein is CASSGPGQGSHYGYTF.

This chain links TRBV7-2 with TRBJ2-3, with D possibly being TRBD2 (7 bases). Germline-derived CDR1 and CDR2 are SGHTA and FQGNSA. V was trimmed by 8 bases and J by 0 bases, leaving 18 bases between them. The CDR3 spans 16 residues. CDR3 nucleotides: TGTGCCAGCGGGAGGGGGAGCGGGACTAGCACAGATACGCAGTATTTT. It yields the protein CASGRGSGTSTDTQYF.

The chain joins TRBV28 to TRBJ1-1; D not certain. Germline CDR1 reads MDHEN; CDR2 reads SYDVKM. This CDR3 region has 14 residues. Trimming cost V 4 bases and J 7 bases, with 16 bases left between them. The CDR3 DNA sequence: TGTGCCAGCAGTTCTAAAGGATTAGCGTTTGAAGCTTTCTTT. The encoded protein is CASSSKGLAFEAFF.

The chain carries TRBV6-5 and TRBJ2-7, with 7 bases fitting TRBD2. Trimming removed 2 bases from V and 2 bases from J; junction bases left unmatched: 6. Germline assignment: CDR1 MNHEY and CDR2 SVGAGI. This CDR3 comprises 15 residues. CDR3 DNA: TGTGCCAGCAGTTACGGGGCGGGGGTTGCCTACGAGCAGTACTTC. Protein: CASSYGAGVAYEQYF.